Shown below are 12 T cell receptor beta chains from a single sample sequenced in a study of Ad26.COV2.S vaccination and SARS-CoV-2 variants. The table came from immunoSEQ multiplex PCR; TCRdb's copy has only in-frame clones and leaves some out. Of hundreds of thousands of clones in the sample, less than 90% were seen once. Regarding treatment: some 20 received Ad26.COV2.S at low or high dose, single or two shots; 5 received placebo; per-sample allocation not given. Specimens were obtained on day 63 following the first vaccine or placebo injection. Source: peripheral blood, taken in a trial of Ad26.COV2.S vaccine versus placebo. Every receptor here comes from a person between 18 and 65 years old who received the Ad26.COV2.S COVID-19 vaccine or a placebo.

The chain joins TRBV5-1 to TRBJ2-6; D uncertain. The V end was cut by 3 bases, the J end by 0 bases, with 7 bases between. In germline, CDR1 is SGHRS, CDR2 YFSETQ. The CDR3 loop spans 15 amino acids. The CDR3: CASSSLNSGANVLTF. DNA for the CDR3: TGCGCCAGCAGCTCCCTCAACTCTGGGGCCAACGTCCTGACTTTC.

The chain uses TRBV5-1 and TRBJ2-7; D gene unclear. Trimming left V 5 bases short and J 2 bases short, with 11 bases between. This CDR3 is 13 amino acids long. Per germline, CDR1 SGHRS and CDR2 YFSETQ. The CDR3 DNA reads TGCGCCAGCAGTTCCTCCGAACCCTACGAGCAGTACTTC. It codes for CASSSSEPYEQYF.

The gene calls are TRBV29-1 and TRBJ2-1; the D is unclear. Germline V gives CDR1 SQVTM, CDR2 ANQGSEA. V was clipped by 7 bases and J by 8 bases, with 15 bases between them. The CDR3 loop spans 12 amino acids. CDR3 DNA: TGCAGCGCCGCGGAGCAGTCGGATGAGCAGTTCTTC. Translating gives CSAAEQSDEQFF.

The chain recombines TRBV30 with TRBJ1-6; a possible D gene is TRBD1 (6 bases). V shed 6 bases and J shed 6 bases, with 12 bases lying between them. The CDR3 contains 13 residues. Germline assignment: CDR1 GTSNPN and CDR2 SVGIG (reference sequence). CDR3 amino acids: CACRWGLNSPLHF. In DNA, the CDR3 is TGTGCCTGCAGGTGGGGGCTTAATTCACCCCTCCACTTT. The full variable domain, completed using reference TRBV30 and TRBJ1-6, is SQTIHQWPATLVQPVGSPLSLECTVEGTSNPNLYWYRQAAGRGLQLLFYSVGIGQISSEVPQNLSASRPQDRQFILSSKKLLLSDSGFYLCACRWGLNSPLHFGNGTRLTVT.

V gene TRBV6-5 combines with J gene TRBJ1-2; 7 nucleotides agree with TRBD1. The J segment lost 8 bases and the V segment lost 6 bases, leaving 12 bases of the junction unmatched. CDR1 is MNHEY and CDR2 is SVGAGI in the germline V gene. The CDR3 extends over 14 amino acids. DNA of the CDR3: TGTGCCAGCAGACTGGGACAGCCATTTATCGGCTACACCTTC. It codes for CASRLGQPFIGYTF.

The chain joins TRBV7-2 to TRBJ2-5; D not resolved. The CDR3 length is 15 residues. Germline CDR1 reads SGHTA; CDR2 reads FQGNSA. Trimming took 0 bases from V and 1 from J, leaving 9 bases between them. This CDR3 is CASSLAYGSQETQYF. The CDR3 region has the DNA TGTGCCAGCAGCTTAGCGTATGGCAGCCAAGAGACCCAGTACTTC.

The chain employs TRBV20-1 and TRBJ2-1; D is unclear. CDR3 length equals 10 residues. V lost 5 bases and J 5 bases, leaving 4 bases between the germline ends. The germline CDR1 and CDR2 sequences are DFQATT and SNEGSKA (reference sequence). The CDR3 here is CSALNNEQFF. The CDR3 DNA is TGCAGTGCTCTTAACAATGAGCAGTTCTTC.

The J gene is TRBJ2-1, the V gene TRBV28, with TRBD2 matching over 11 bases. CDR3 length: 16 residues. Germline CDR1 reads MDHEN; CDR2 reads SYDVKM. J was trimmed by 9 bases and V by 8 bases; bases with no gene match: 15. CDR3 in amino acids: CASPPSLSGRATEQFF. CDR3 in DNA: TGTGCCAGCCCTCCTTCGCTTAGCGGGAGGGCCACTGAGCAGTTCTTC.

The rearrangement joins TRBV3-1 (or the pseudogene TRBV3-2) to TRBJ1-5; 10 nucleotides align to TRBD1. CDR1 and CDR2 from the germline V gene are LGHDT and YNNKEL (reference sequence). The CDR3 loop spans 14 amino acids. Unmatched junction bases numbered 5, after V lost 8 bases and J lost 4 bases. The CDR3 sequence is CASGQGGINQPQHF. The CDR3 bases are TGTGCCAGCGGACAGGGGGGCATAAATCAGCCCCAGCATTTT.

Concerning this clone itself: A much larger clone sits a single nucleotide away, making a read error possible. Other DNA sequences in this specimen translate into the identical CDR3. V usage is TRBV7-2 and J usage is TRBJ1-2; a weak D match, TRBD1 (5 bases). Looked up from germline, CDR1 is SGHTA and CDR2 is FQGNSA. V was pared by 1 base and J by 2 bases, with 5 bases between. The CDR3 runs to 13 residues. CDR3 DNA sequence: TGTGCCAGCAGCTTAGGACAGAACTATGGCTACACCTTC. Protein: CASSLGQNYGYTF.

This clone was counted once. This chain connects TRBV18 to TRBJ1-3; 9 bases are a match to TRBD1. Germline lookup yields CDR1 KGHSH and CDR2 LQKENI. V was pared by 5 bases and J by 0 bases, with 11 bases of the junction left unmatched. This CDR3 contains 18 residues. CDR3 coding DNA: TGTGCCAGCTCAACCTATACAGGGGGCTCCCACTCTGGAAACACCATATATTTT. This sequence encodes CASSTYTGGSHSGNTIYF. Combining the CDR3 with reference TRBV18 and TRBJ1-3 gives the whole variable domain NAGVMQNPRHLVRRRGQEARLRCSPMKGHSHVYWYRQLPEEGLKFMVYLQKENIIDESGMPKERFSAEFPKEGPSILRIQQVVRGDSAAYFCASSTYTGGSHSGNTIYFGEGSWLTVV.

The chain recombines TRBV19 with TRBJ1-4; no firm D call. V lost 5 bases and J lost 8, with 9 bases in between. The CDR3 has 12 amino acids. Germline CDR1 reads LNHDA; CDR2 reads SQIVND (reference sequence). As DNA, the CDR3 is TGTGCCAGTAGTGAGGGATTAGAAAAACTGTTTTTT. Translation: CASSEGLEKLFF.